The clone carrying this TCR beta chain was seen a handful of times. Its specificity is unknown. This entry is derived from a study of OX40 agonist ivuxolimab in advanced cancers. Study as a whole: Earlier anti-PD-1, anti-PD-L1 or anti-CTLA-4 therapy was permitted; around 40% had received some. Study-wide findings and caveats: CD4+ T cells averaged fewer expanded clones than CD8+ T cells. Low normalized T-cell clonal expansion also characterized some of the nonresponders.

Clones were read by immunoSEQ multiplex PCR, and TCRdb kept only the in-frame ones, dropping some. The sample contains just over 35,000 clones, more than 75% of which appear only once. The CDR3 consists of 16 residues. The chain uses TRBV21-1 and TRBJ2-7; the table's D call, TRBD1, was not checked against the DNA. TRBV21-1 is assigned pseudogene status. The sample was CD4+ or CD8+ T cells sorted from blood, taken in a trial of the OX40 agonist ivuxolimab. This TCR derives from an adult with an advanced solid tumor such as melanoma, head and neck, liver or kidney cancer. The CDR3 nucleotides are TGTGCCAGCAGCATGATGCGGGACAGGGGAAAGGTCGAGCAGTACTTC. Amino acid sequence: CASSMMRDRGKVEQYF.